This TCR beta chain was sequenced in a study of cytomegalovirus exposure and HLA in healthy donors. Whole-study context: Earlier, 100 million to 120 million unique TCR beta sequences were recovered from about 200 million T cells by an analysis. Study-wide points: In a later analysis, HLA-C alleles had the fewest associated TCRs, DRB1 alleles the most. Upon later analysis, HLA-associated TCR beta chains proved more clonally expanded than other, equally common chains. Segments of the TCR beta V type were, in most cases, productive about 87% or about 30% of the time in an earlier analysis.

The PCR made use of 60 Vbeta and 13 Jbeta primers. The assay was immunoSEQ multiplex PCR, and TCRdb's table has in-frame clones only and misses some. Of 160,000 or so clones listed, 60% to 80% are singletons. Germline CDR1 and CDR2: SQVTM and ANQGSEA. CDR3 size: 14 residues. Trimming removed 7 bases from V and 5 bases from J, with 17 bases in between. This clone has just a few counts. The antigen remains unidentified. The chain links TRBV29-1 to TRBJ2-2; possibly TRBD2 for D (7 bases). The clonotype originates from a man in his sixties in good health and CMV-seronegative. The sequenced material came from PBMCs. CDR3 DNA sequence: TGCAGCGCCTTACCGGGGGGCGGAACCGGGGAGCTGTTTTTT. Amino acids: CSALPGGGTGELFF.